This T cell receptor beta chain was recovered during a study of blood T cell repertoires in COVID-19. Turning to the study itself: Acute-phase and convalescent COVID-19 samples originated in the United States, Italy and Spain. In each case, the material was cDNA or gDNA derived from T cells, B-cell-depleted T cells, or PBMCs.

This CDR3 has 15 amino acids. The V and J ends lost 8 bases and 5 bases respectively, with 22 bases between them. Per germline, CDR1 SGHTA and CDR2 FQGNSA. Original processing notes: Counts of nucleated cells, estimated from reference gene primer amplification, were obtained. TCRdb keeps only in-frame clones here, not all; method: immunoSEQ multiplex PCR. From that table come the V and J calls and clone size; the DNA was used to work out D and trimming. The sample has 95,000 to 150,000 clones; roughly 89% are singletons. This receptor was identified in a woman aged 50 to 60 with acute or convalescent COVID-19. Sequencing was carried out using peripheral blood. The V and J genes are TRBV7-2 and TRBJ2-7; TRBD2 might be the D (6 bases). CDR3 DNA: TGTGCCAGCCCCCGTCCTAGCGCCGAACTCGACGAGCAGTACTTC. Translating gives CASPRPSAELDEQYF.